Listed below are T cell receptor beta chains from one sample, sequenced in a study of identical twins. TCRdb processed the 5' RACE reads anew with MiXCR; each CDR3 protein has one entry. The repertoire holds a few hundred thousand distinct CDR3 sequences, with nearly 10% as singletons. These data also featured in a second study, about yellow fever vaccine responses in identical twins.

Sequenced: PBMCs. The receptors derive from a woman aged 18-35 years in good health. Both conserved end residues are trimmed from each CDR3.

J: TRBJ1-2; V: TRBV4-3; CDR3: ASSQDYEILYGYT
J: TRBJ2-7; V: TRBV7-9; CDR3: ASSLADQPYEQY
J: TRBJ2-3; V: TRBV5-1; CDR3: ASGRAMTDTQY
J: TRBJ2-3; V: TRBV5-1; CDR3: ASSWLAPFTDTQY
J: TRBJ2-1; V: TRBV6-1; CDR3: ASSPRSTSSYNEQF
J: TRBJ2-7; V: TRBV5-1; CDR3: ASRPGVWDEQY
J: TRBJ2-1; V: TRBV5-1; CDR3: ASSLVGRPDNEQF
J: TRBJ1-4; V: TRBV29-1; CDR3: SVAYGGGITNEKLF
J: TRBJ1-6; V: TRBV25-1; CDR3: ASSLTGLLH
J: TRBJ1-5; V: TRBV12-3/TRBV12-4; CDR3: ASSWKQEYQPQH
J: TRBJ2-1; V: TRBV20-1; CDR3: SAGLSGGAGEQF
J: TRBJ2-7; V: TRBV6-2/TRBV6-3; CDR3: ASSFSTRGGEQY
J: TRBJ2-2; V: TRBV7-9; CDR3: ASSNTRIPGELF
J: TRBJ1-4; V: TRBV29-1; CDR3: SVGLGGQNEKLF
J: TRBJ2-1; V: TRBV24-1; CDR3: ATSDRDSTSYNEQF
J: TRBJ2-3; V: TRBV4-3; CDR3: ASSQYRRNTDTQY
J: TRBJ2-5; V: TRBV7-2; CDR3: ASSWKYQETQY
J: TRBJ2-2; V: TRBV4-1; CDR3: ASSQVAGYTGELF
J: TRBJ2-5; V: TRBV7-9; CDR3: ASSPGQPETQY
J: TRBJ2-6; V: TRBV6-1; CDR3: ASRGVSSGANVLT
J: TRBJ2-2; V: TRBV5-1; CDR3: ASSSTNTENTGELF
J: TRBJ2-1; V: TRBV6-1; CDR3: ATSGGGSGNEQF
J: TRBJ2-3; V: TRBV7-9; CDR3: ASSLRPGSADTQY
J: TRBJ2-2; V: TRBV2; CDR3: ASKGSTNTGELF
J: TRBJ2-1; V: TRBV29-1; CDR3: SAKEISYNEQF
J: TRBJ2-7; V: TRBV5-5; CDR3: ASSRAHTGYEQY
J: TRBJ2-7; V: TRBV12-3/TRBV12-4; CDR3: ASGGGEQY
J: TRBJ2-5; V: TRBV4-2; CDR3: ASSQAVAGLAGGETQY
J: TRBJ2-7; V: TRBV7-2; CDR3: ASSREPRYEQY
J: TRBJ2-3; V: TRBV11-2; CDR3: ASSLDLAGGGSTDTQY
J: TRBJ2-1; V: TRBV6-1; CDR3: ASSAPGTDYNEQF
J: TRBJ2-6; V: TRBV7-8; CDR3: ASSAGLPGANVLT
J: TRBJ2-1; V: TRBV29-1; CDR3: SPGLILGGRNEQF
J: TRBJ2-7; V: TRBV7-8; CDR3: ASSLIQSSYYEQY
J: TRBJ2-7; V: TRBV28; CDR3: AGNTGGSSYEQY
J: TRBJ2-2; V: TRBV15; CDR3: ATRRARTGELF
J: TRBJ2-7; V: TRBV7-6; CDR3: ASSAQQGIYEQY
J: TRBJ2-3; V: TRBV5-6; CDR3: ASSSTGTPDTQY
J: TRBJ2-7; V: TRBV4-1; CDR3: ASRYDPGVNYEQY
J: TRBJ2-3; V: TRBV12-3/TRBV12-4; CDR3: ASGSRHPIPDTQY
J: TRBJ2-5; V: TRBV20-1; CDR3: SAARLAGNRETQY
J: TRBJ1-1; V: TRBV10-3; CDR3: AVAGDPNTEAF
J: TRBJ2-3; V: TRBV18; CDR3: ASSPAGGASTDTQY
J: TRBJ2-5; V: TRBV20-1; CDR3: SARALLAKLGETQY
J: TRBJ2-7; V: TRBV5-5; CDR3: ASSATPTYEQY
J: TRBJ2-3; V: TRBV11-2; CDR3: ASSLDSGNTDTQY
J: TRBJ2-2; V: TRBV20-1; CDR3: SAPTGTANTGELF
J: TRBJ2-3; V: TRBV28; CDR3: ASSSPGETDTQY
J: TRBJ1-3; V: TRBV28; CDR3: ASSLDRYSIGNTIY